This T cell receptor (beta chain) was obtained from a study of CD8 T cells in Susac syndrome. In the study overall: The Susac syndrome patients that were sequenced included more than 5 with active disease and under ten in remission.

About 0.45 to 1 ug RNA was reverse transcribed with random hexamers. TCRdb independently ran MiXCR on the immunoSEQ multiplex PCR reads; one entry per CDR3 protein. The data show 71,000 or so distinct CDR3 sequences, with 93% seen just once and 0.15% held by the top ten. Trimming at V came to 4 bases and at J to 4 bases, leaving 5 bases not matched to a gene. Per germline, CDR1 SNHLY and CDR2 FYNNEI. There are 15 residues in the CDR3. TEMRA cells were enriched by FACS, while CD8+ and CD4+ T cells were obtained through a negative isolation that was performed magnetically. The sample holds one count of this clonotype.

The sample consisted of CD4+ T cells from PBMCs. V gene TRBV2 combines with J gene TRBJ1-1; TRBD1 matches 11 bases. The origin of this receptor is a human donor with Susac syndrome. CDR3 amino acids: CASSAGTGGATEAFF. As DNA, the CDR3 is TGTGCCAGCAGTGCCGGGACAGGGGGGGCCACTGAAGCTTTCTTT. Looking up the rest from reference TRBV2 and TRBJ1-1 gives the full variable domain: EPEVTQTPSHQVTQMGQEVILRCVPISNHLYFYWYRQILGQKVEFLVSFYNNEISEKSEIFDDQFSVERPDGSNFTLKIRSTKLEDSAMYFCASSAGTGGATEAFFGQGTRLTVV.